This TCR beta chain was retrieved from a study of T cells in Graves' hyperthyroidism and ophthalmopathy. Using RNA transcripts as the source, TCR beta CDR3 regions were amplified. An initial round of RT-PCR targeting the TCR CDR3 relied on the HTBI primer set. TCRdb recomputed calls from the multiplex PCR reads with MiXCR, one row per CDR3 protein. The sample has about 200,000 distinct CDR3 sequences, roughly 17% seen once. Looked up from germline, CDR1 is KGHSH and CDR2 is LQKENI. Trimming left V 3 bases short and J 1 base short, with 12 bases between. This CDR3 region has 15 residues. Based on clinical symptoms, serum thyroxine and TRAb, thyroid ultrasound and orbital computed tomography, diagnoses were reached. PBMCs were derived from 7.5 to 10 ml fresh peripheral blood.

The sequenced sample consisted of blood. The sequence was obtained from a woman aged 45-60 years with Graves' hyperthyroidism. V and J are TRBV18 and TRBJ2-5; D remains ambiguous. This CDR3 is CASSPLGRSQETQYF. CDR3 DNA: TGTGCCAGCTCACCCTTGGGAAGGAGCCAAGAGACCCAGTACTTC. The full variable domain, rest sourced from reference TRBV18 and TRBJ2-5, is NAGVMQNPRHLVRRRGQEARLRCSPMKGHSHVYWYRQLPEEGLKFMVYLQKENIIDESGMPKERFSAEFPKEGPSILRIQQVVRGDSAAYFCASSPLGRSQETQYFGPGTRLLVL.